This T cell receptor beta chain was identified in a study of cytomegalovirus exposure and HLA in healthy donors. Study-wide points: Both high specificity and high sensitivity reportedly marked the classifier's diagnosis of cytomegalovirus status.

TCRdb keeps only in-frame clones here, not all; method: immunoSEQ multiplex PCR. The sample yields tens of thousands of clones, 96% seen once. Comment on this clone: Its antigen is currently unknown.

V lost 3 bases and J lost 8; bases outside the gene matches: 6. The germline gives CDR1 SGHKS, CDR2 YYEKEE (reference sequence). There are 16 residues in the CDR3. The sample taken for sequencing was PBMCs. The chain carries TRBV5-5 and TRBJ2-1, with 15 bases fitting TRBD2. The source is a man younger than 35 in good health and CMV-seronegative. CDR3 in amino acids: CASSWGTSGRTDEQFF. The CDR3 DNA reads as TGTGCCAGCAGCTGGGGGACTAGCGGGAGGACGGATGAGCAGTTCTTC.